The clone carrying this TCR beta chain turned up a few times. Its matching antigen is unknown. The data stem from a study of T-cell memory formation after mild COVID-19. The CDR3 spans 21 residues. Trimming shortened V by 0 bases and J by 0 bases, and 25 bases separated the two germline ends. Per the germline V gene, CDR1 is SGDLS and CDR2 is YYNGEE. Overall study results and limits: Researchers could not confirm that second-wave clones peaking on day 37 targeted SARS-CoV-2. Cross-reactive memory appears to have joined, as suggested by some responding clones showing up in pre-infection memory. Those CD4+ clones that contracted were mainly in CM and EM (CD8+ ones in EMRA).

5'RACE primed at constant segments yielded TCR alpha and TCR beta cDNA libraries bearing sample barcodes and UMIs. TCRdb recomputed calls from the 5' RACE reads with MiXCR, one row per CDR3 protein. This table holds about 500,000 distinct CDR3 sequences, roughly 21% found once. The chain joins TRBV9 to TRBJ2-4; D may be TRBD2 (5 bases). The clonotype originates from an adult woman who had mild COVID-19 (a few samples of this study predate the infection). Cell type and time point are not known. The sequenced sample was PBMCs or a T cell subset sorted from them (not recorded which). The CDR3 nucleotides are TGTGCCAGCAGCGTAGATTCGGGAAATACAATGGGAGATTTAGCCAAAAACATTCAGTACTTC. Translated, it gives CASSVDSGNTMGDLAKNIQYF.